These 4 T cell receptor beta chains share one sample of origin, sequenced in a study of T cells expressing NK-cell markers. TCRdb re-called the 5' RACE reads and shows each CDR3 protein once, DNA omitted. The ten top clones account for 12%, within a sample of 140,000 to 150,000 distinct CDR3 sequences. Material: blood T cells: a sorted CD56 or NKG2C T cell subset, CD4+ or CD8+ T cells, or bulk PBMC T cells (not recorded which). These receptors all stem from a man aged 18 to 29 in good health.

The chain uses TRBV11-2 and TRBJ2-1; TCRdb gives TRBD1 as the D gene, but with no DNA this cannot be confirmed. Germline CDR1 SGHAT, CDR2 FQNNGV. The CDR3 is 15 amino acids. The CDR3 loop is CASSYRVLSYNEQFF.

The chain recombines TRBV9 with TRBJ2-7; TCRdb outputs TRBD1, but without DNA this stays unchecked. CDR1 is SGDLS and CDR2 is YYNGEE in the germline V gene. This CDR3 comprises 14 residues. The CDR3 loop is CASSAGGRAYEQYF.

The chain links TRBV11-2 to TRBJ1-1; TCRdb names TRBD1, which stays unverified in the absence of DNA. The CDR3 covers 13 residues. Germline loops: CDR1 SGHAT, CDR2 FQNNGV. CDR3 loop: CASTPGGATEAFF.

The chain joins TRBV5-6 to TRBJ1-6; the TCRdb call, TRBD1, lacks DNA for checking. Germline CDR1 reads SGHDT; CDR2 reads YYEEEE. The CDR3 spans 15 residues. The CDR3 is CASSSRQGWNSPLHF.